The entry below describes one T cell receptor (beta chain). The CDR3 totals 14 residues. Germline V gene sequence: CDR1 SGHRS, CDR2 YFSETQ. V was pared by 0 bases and J by 7 bases, with 1 base of the junction left unmatched. The repertoire was sequenced with immunoSEQ multiplex PCR; TCRdb's copy has only in-frame clones and lacks some. The table records some 76,000 clones, roughly 82% of them present only once. This sample was included in a study of blood T cell repertoires in COVID-19. The V and J genes are TRBV5-1 and TRBJ1-4; 9 positions agree with TRBD1. Input material: peripheral blood. This clonotype originated in a man aged 50-59 years with acute or convalescent COVID-19. CDR3 amino acids: CASSLEDRGEKLFF. The CDR3 coding sequence is TGCGCCAGCAGCTTGGAGGACAGGGGTGAAAAACTGTTTTTT.